Shown below are 16 T cell receptor beta chains from a single sample sequenced in a study of blood T cell repertoires in COVID-19 (dated by TCRdb to the early 2020s). Libraries were made using the immunoSEQ multiplex PCR assay. The table comes from immuneACCESS by way of TCRdb, which keeps in-frame sequences with V and J called. Part of the clones is missing from these tables; in studies checked, under half for an unresolved V gene and the rest for unknown reasons. This sample gives roughly 99,000 clones in total; about 87% of them show up just once. The top ten clones comprise around 7% of the sample. Sequencing was done on a sample of peripheral blood. The receptors were gathered from a man aged 50 or older with active or convalescent COVID-19.

This chain connects TRBV2 to TRBJ2-7, with D possibly being TRBD2 (6 bases). The CDR3 spans 13 residues. Germline CDR1 reads SNHLY; CDR2 reads FYNNEI. Trimming took 4 bases from V and 5 from J, leaving 12 bases between them. CDR3 in DNA: TGTGCCAGCAGTGGACTAGTCGTAAACGAGCAGTACTTC. This translates into CASSGLVVNEQYF.

This clone was seen more than once but under ten times. This chain connects TRBV7-8 to TRBJ1-5, with TRBD1 matching 11 bases. The length of the CDR3 is 16 residues. Germline V gene data show CDR1 as SGHVS and CDR2 as FQNEAQ. V dropped 5 bases and J dropped 7; count of bases not matched to a gene: 10. CDR3 region: CASSLVGGTGGQPQHF. In DNA form, the CDR3 reads TGTGCCAGCAGCCTTGTCGGCGGGACAGGGGGACAGCCCCAGCATTTT.

The rearrangement joins TRBV7-9 to TRBJ1-2; no firm D call. The V gene lost 1 base and the J gene lost 4 bases, with 7 bases spanning the gap. The CDR3 runs 13 residues. CDR1 is SEHNR, CDR2 FQNEAQ, per germline (reference sequence). Here the CDR3 reads CASSLVASYGYTF. The CDR3 DNA follows: TGTGCCAGCAGCTTAGTAGCCAGCTATGGCTACACCTTC.

V and J are TRBV29-1 and TRBJ2-7; D is possibly TRBD2 (6 bases). Germline CDR1 SQVTM, CDR2 ANQGSEA. This CDR3 region has 14 residues. V was shortened by 4 bases and J by 2 bases, with 15 bases between the two germline ends. The CDR3 sequence: CSVVGVAGTYEQYF. In nucleotides, the CDR3 is TGCAGCGTTGTAGGTGTCGCGGGGACCTACGAGCAGTACTTC.

J is TRBJ2-7 and V is TRBV2, with D possibly being TRBD2 (5 bases). The CDR3 totals 14 residues. Germline CDR1 and CDR2: SNHLY and FYNNEI. V lost 4 bases and J 4 bases, leaving 14 bases between the germline ends. CDR3 protein: CASSAPVRVYEQYF. Written as DNA, the CDR3 is TGTGCCAGCAGTGCCCCGGTGAGGGTTTACGAGCAGTACTTC.

This chain uses TRBV6-1 with TRBJ2-2, with TRBD1 identical over 7 bases. Germline-derived CDR1 and CDR2 are MNHNS and SASEGT. This CDR3 contains 14 residues. V lost 3 bases to trimming and J lost 5 bases; unmatched junction nucleotides: 3. In nucleotides, the CDR3 is TGTGCCAGCAGTGACAGGGGGATGACCGGGGAGCTGTTTTTT. This encodes CASSDRGMTGELFF.

The chain has TRBV6-5 and TRBJ1-1; 7 bases fit TRBD1. Germline assignment: CDR1 MNHEY and CDR2 SVGAGI. J gave up 1 base and V 4 bases, and 6 bases lay outside the gene matches. The CDR3 runs to 15 residues. The CDR3: CASSSGGAGNTEAFF. As DNA, the CDR3 is TGTGCCAGCAGTTCAGGGGGTGCCGGGAACACTGAAGCTTTCTTT.

This chain joins TRBV5-1 and TRBJ2-1, with TRBD1 matching over 7 bases. Germline CDR1 and CDR2: SGHRS and YFSETQ. The CDR3 covers 12 residues. Losses at the gene ends were 5 bases for V and 10 bases for J; bases not matched to a gene: 6. CDR3 residues: CASSYRGSEQFF. The CDR3 coding sequence is TGCGCCAGCAGTTACAGGGGAAGCGAGCAGTTCTTC. Supplemented by reference TRBV5-1 and TRBJ2-1, the full variable domain reads KAGVTQTPRYLIKTRGQQVTLSCSPISGHRSVSWYQQTPGQGLQFLFEYFSETQRNKGNFPGRFSGRQFSNSRSEMNVSTLELGDSALYLCASSYRGSEQFFGPGTRLTVL.

The V and J genes are TRBV28 and TRBJ1-2; no clear D. V lost 2 bases and J lost 4, with 23 bases in between. The CDR3 totals 18 residues. CDR1 and CDR2 (germline): MDHEN, SYDVKM. Written as DNA, the CDR3 is TGTGCCAGCAGTTTAATTCAAGGAAGCGAGACGTATCTCTATGGCTACACCTTC. It is translated as CASSLIQGSETYLYGYTF.

The chain uses TRBV27 and TRBJ1-5; D is undetermined. CDR3 length: 16 amino acids. Between the trimmed V and J ends, which lost 2 bases and 0 bases, there was a span of 11 bases. The germline V gene has CDR1 MNHEY and CDR2 SMNVEV (reference sequence). CDR3 amino acids: CASSLTGPNSNQPQHF. CDR3 nucleotides: TGTGCCAGCAGTTTAACGGGTCCCAATAGCAATCAGCCCCAGCATTTT.

This sequence joins TRBV10-3 and TRBJ1-5, with 8 bases identical to TRBD1. V lost 6 bases and J lost 1; bases outside the gene matches: 2. Germline V gene data show CDR1 as ENHRY and CDR2 as SYGVKD. There are 14 residues in the CDR3. The CDR3 region has the DNA TGTGCCATCAGCACAGGGGGGAGCAATCAGCCCCAGCATTTT. Protein sequence: CAISTGGSNQPQHF.

Here the CDR3 reads CASSQGGSSYEQYF. Written as DNA, the CDR3 is TGCGCCAGCAGTCAGGGCGGGAGCTCCTACGAGCAGTACTTC. The chain recombines TRBV5-1 with TRBJ2-7, with 7 bases that match TRBD2. The ends lost 5 bases at V and 0 bases at J; junction bases unmatched: 5. CDR3 length: 14 amino acids. Germline V gene sequence: CDR1 SGHRS, CDR2 YFSETQ.

J is TRBJ2-7 and V is TRBV5-6; 7 nucleotides match TRBD2. The V and J ends lost 4 bases and 5 bases, in that order; junction bases with no gene match: 9. There are 14 residues in the CDR3. Looked up from germline, CDR1 is SGHDT and CDR2 is YYEEEE. The DNA for the CDR3 is TGTGCCAGCAGCGGGCCGCAGCGGGGCGACGAGCAGTACTTC. Translated: CASSGPQRGDEQYF.

CDR3 sequence reads: CASSLVMTSGSHHEQFF. DNA for the CDR3: TGTGCCAGCAGCTTGGTTATGACTAGCGGGAGCCACCATGAGCAGTTCTTC. V is TRBV5-5 and J is TRBJ2-1; 12 bases are a match to TRBD2. CDR1 and CDR2 from the germline V gene are SGHKS and YYEKEE (reference sequence). Germline trimming cut 0 bases from V and 8 bases from J; bases unmatched to any gene: 9. CDR3 size: 17 residues.

The rearrangement uses TRBV19 and TRBJ1-5, with 11 bases identical to TRBD1. Germline CDR1 and CDR2: LNHDA and SQIVND (reference sequence). V lost 7 bases to trimming and J lost 9 bases; unmatched junction nucleotides: 8. The CDR3 runs to 14 residues. The CDR3 protein is CASTLDRGLRPQHF. The CDR3 coding sequence is TGTGCCAGTACTCTGGACAGGGGGCTAAGGCCCCAGCATTTT.

The chain uses TRBV6-5 and TRBJ2-6; tentatively, D is TRBD1 (6 bases). The CDR3 contains 14 residues. Per the germline V gene, CDR1 is MNHEY and CDR2 is SVGAGI. Between the trimmed V and J ends, which lost 6 bases and 4 bases, there was a span of 10 bases. CDR3 coding DNA: TGTGCCAGCAGGAGGGGGAGCGGGGCCAACGTCCTGACTTTC. Translating it yields CASRRGSGANVLTF.